This T cell receptor beta chain comes out of a study of cytomegalovirus exposure and HLA in healthy donors. Whole-study results and caveats: In vitro work confirmed that a few CMV-associated chains recognize CMV antigens.

As concerns this clone: The target antigen is unknown.

Vbeta (60) and Jbeta (13) primers were used in the PCR. Sequenced by immunoSEQ multiplex PCR; TCRdb stores in-frame clones only, minus some. In the table there are around 190,000 clones, 80% to 85% of which are singletons. Material: PBMCs. This clonotype originated in a woman aged 35 to 49 in good health and CMV-seronegative.

The CDR3 reads CAYKRDRGFRNTEAFF. CDR3 coding DNA: TGTGCCTACAAACGGGACAGGGGGTTTCGGAACACTGAAGCTTTCTTT. This sequence joins TRBV30 and TRBJ1-1; 11 positions agree with TRBD1. The CDR3 runs 16 residues. Germline V CDR1 and CDR2: GTSNPN, SVGIG (reference sequence). V lost 7 bases and J lost 1; bases outside the gene matches: 11.